Below are 27 T cell receptor beta chains sequenced from a single sample in a study of blood T cell repertoires in COVID-19 (dated by TCRdb to 2020 to 2021). Receptors were amplified or captured by the immunoSEQ multiplex PCR assay. As stored in TCRdb, this immuneACCESS dataset retains in-frame rearrangements with V and J assigned. A fraction of the clones does not appear; measured against another copy, unresolved V genes explain less than half of the discrepancy, and the remainder lacks a known reason. Recorded for this sample are some 200,000 clones; 65% to 90% of them occurred a single time. In total, the top ten clones hold approximately 6.1% of the sample. The sequencing sample was made of peripheral blood. The receptors were sampled from a man older than 75 with acute or convalescent COVID-19.

The rearrangement uses TRBV4-1 and TRBJ2-2, with 7 bases aligning to TRBD1. CDR3 size: 16 residues. The V gene end was trimmed by 5 bases and the J gene end by 4 bases; junction bases not matched to a gene: 10. The germline V gene encodes CDR1 MGHRA and CDR2 YSYEKL. CDR3 sequence reads: CASSTRQGISTGELFF. The CDR3 nucleotides are TGCGCCAGCAGCACGCGACAGGGCATCAGCACCGGGGAGCTGTTTTTT.

The chain joins TRBV5-1 to TRBJ1-5; a possible D gene is TRBD1 (5 bases). Germline V gives CDR1 SGHRS, CDR2 YFSETQ. Trimming shortened V by 1 base and J by 4 bases, and 12 bases separated the two germline ends. CDR3 size: 15 residues. CDR3 sequence reads: CASSLFGGDNQPQHF. The CDR3 bases are TGCGCCAGCAGCTTGTTTGGAGGGGATAATCAGCCCCAGCATTTT.

The chain combines TRBV29-1 with TRBJ1-2; TRBD1 matches 8 bases. Germline V lookup: CDR1 SQVTM, CDR2 ANQGSEA. CDR3 length: 12 amino acids. The ends lost 6 bases at V and 3 bases at J; junction bases unmatched: 3. This CDR3 is CSVGQEHYGYTF. The CDR3 coding sequence is TGCAGCGTGGGACAGGAACACTATGGCTACACCTTC. The whole variable domain, filled in from reference TRBV29-1 and TRBJ1-2, reads SAVISQKPSRDICQRGTSLTIQCQVDSQVTMMFWYRQQPGQSLTLIATANQGSEATYESGFVIDKFPISRPNLTFSTLTVSNMSPEDSSIYLCSVGQEHYGYTFGSGTRLTVV.

This rearrangement joins TRBV29-1 to TRBJ2-1; TRBD2 matches at 9 bases. V was clipped by 6 bases and J by 4 bases; unmatched bases: 13. Germline CDR1 is SQVTM and CDR2 is ANQGSEA. The CDR3 totals 16 residues. CDR3 in amino acids: CSVAGGSGSRYNEQFF. Here the CDR3 DNA reads TGCAGCGTCGCCGGAGGTAGCGGGAGTCGGTACAATGAGCAGTTCTTC.

This clone has a single count. The chain recombines TRBV27 with TRBJ1-5, with TRBD1 identical over 7 bases. The CDR3 length is 15 residues. Germline V gene data show CDR1 as MNHEY and CDR2 as SMNVEV (reference sequence). Trimming cost V 3 bases and J 4 bases; bases outside gene matches: 6. The CDR3, as DNA: TGTGCCAGCAGTTTTGCGGGCAGGGGGAATCAGCCCCAGCATTTT. Translation: CASSFAGRGNQPQHF.

The chain recombines TRBV2 with TRBJ2-1; D gene unclear. The CDR3 loop spans 15 amino acids. Trimming took 4 bases from V and 2 from J, leaving 12 bases between them. Germline values: CDR1 SNHLY, CDR2 FYNNEI. The CDR3 DNA reads TGTGCCAGCAGTGGCGGCGGAGCCCCCTACAATGAGCAGTTCTTC. It encodes CASSGGGAPYNEQFF.

The chain recombines TRBV11-3 with TRBJ1-1; D gene unclear. The V and J ends lost 3 bases and 1 base respectively, with 9 bases between them. Looked up from germline, CDR1 is SGHNT and CDR2 is YENEEA. The CDR3 length is 14 residues. CDR3 nucleotide sequence: TGTGCCAGCAGCTTCTTTCAGAAGAACACTGAAGCTTTCTTT. It translates to CASSFFQKNTEAFF.

This clone occurred once. The chain has TRBV28 and TRBJ1-6; TRBD1 agrees at 8 bases. Germline-derived CDR1 and CDR2 are MDHEN and SYDVKM. Trimming cost V 5 bases and J 2 bases; bases outside gene matches: 8. This CDR3 contains 17 residues. CDR3 sequence: CASSPGQGGTYNSPLHF. The CDR3 DNA is TGTGCCAGCAGTCCTGGACAGGGCGGCACCTATAATTCACCCCTCCACTTT.

The chain employs TRBV7-2 and TRBJ2-1; 7 bases fit TRBD1. Germline loops: CDR1 SGHTA, CDR2 FQGNSA. The CDR3 extends over 15 amino acids. The V gene end was trimmed by 4 bases and the J gene end by 8 bases; junction bases not matched to a gene: 11. The CDR3 region has the DNA TGTGCCAGCAGCTGGGTAGGGGGCGGTGGAGATGAGCAGTTCTTC. This codes for CASSWVGGGGDEQFF.

This sequence joins TRBV5-6 and TRBJ1-5; D gene ambiguous. Per the germline V gene, CDR1 is SGHDT and CDR2 is YYEEEE. V was clipped by 2 bases and J by 0 bases, with 15 bases between them. CDR3 size: 17 residues. CDR3 sequence: CASSFSQKIYSNQPQHF. The DNA for the CDR3 is TGTGCCAGCAGCTTCTCACAGAAAATCTATAGCAATCAGCCCCAGCATTTT.

The chain has TRBV7-8 and TRBJ1-3; D not certain. Germline-derived CDR1 and CDR2 are SGHVS and FQNEAQ. CDR3 length: 11 amino acids. Trimming shortened V by 5 bases and J by 10 bases, and 9 bases separated the two germline ends. The CDR3: CASSLVETIYF. In nucleotides, the CDR3 is TGTGCCAGCAGCCTCGTGGAGACCATATATTTT. Full variable domain (remainder filled in from reference TRBV7-8 and TRBJ1-3): GAGVSQSPRYKVAKRGQDVALRCDPISGHVSLFWYQQALGQGPEFLTYFQNEAQLDKSGLPSDRFFAERPEGSVSTLKIQRTQQEDSAVYLCASSLVETIYFGEGSWLTVV.

The chain links TRBV11-2 to TRBJ1-2; 9 nucleotides line up with TRBD1. This CDR3 is 16 amino acids long. Germline trimming cut 1 base from V and 8 bases from J; bases unmatched to any gene: 11. Germline V gene lookup returns CDR1 SGHAT and CDR2 FQNNGV. The CDR3 loop is CASSLALTGGAEGYTF. CDR3 coding DNA: TGTGCCAGCAGCTTAGCTTTAACAGGGGGCGCGGAAGGCTACACCTTC.

J is TRBJ1-5 and V is TRBV15; 8 bases align to TRBD1. J was trimmed by 0 bases and V by 2 bases; bases with no gene match: 12. The germline CDR1 and CDR2 sequences are LNHNV and YYDKDF (reference sequence). This CDR3 comprises 19 residues. The CDR3 DNA is TGTGCCACCAGCAGATCGACAGGGGAGGGGAGATATAGCAATCAGCCCCAGCATTTT. It codes for CATSRSTGEGRYSNQPQHF.

This clone was seen once. CDR3 sequence reads: CASSPITGGGNSPLHF. Here the CDR3 DNA reads TGCGCCAGCAGCCCTATCACAGGGGGGGGGAATTCACCCCTCCACTTT. V usage is TRBV5-1 and J usage is TRBJ1-6; TRBD1 matches at 8 bases. Germline CDR1 is SGHRS and CDR2 is YFSETQ. The CDR3 sequence is 16 residues long. With 4 bases clipped from V and 7 bases from J, the junction kept 10 bases outside the gene matches.

This sequence joins TRBV18 and TRBJ1-1; D might be TRBD1 (5 bases). The CDR3 totals 15 residues. Trimming cost V 4 bases and J 0 bases, with 12 bases left between them. CDR1 is KGHSH and CDR2 is LQKENI in the germline V gene. CDR3 residues: CASSRAGPMNTEAFF. The CDR3 nucleotides are TGTGCCAGCTCACGGGCAGGGCCCATGAACACTGAAGCTTTCTTT.

A few counts support this clone. CDR3 protein: CASSPPRYRAPLHF. Written as DNA, the CDR3 is TGTGCCAGCTCACCACCGAGGTATCGGGCACCCCTCCACTTT. The chain joins TRBV18 to TRBJ1-6; no definite D call. Germline-derived CDR1 and CDR2 are KGHSH and LQKENI. The ends were cut back, 0 bases at V and 11 bases at J, with 11 bases in the middle. This CDR3 has 14 residues.

The chain links TRBV19 to TRBJ2-1; D possibly corresponds to TRBD2 (6 bases). The CDR3 runs 15 residues. V was clipped by 7 bases and J by 0 bases, with 13 bases between them. From germline, CDR1 is LNHDA and CDR2 SQIVND (reference sequence). Here the CDR3 DNA reads TGTGCCAGTAAAGGCGGAGGGAGCTCCTACAATGAGCAGTTCTTC. Its protein product is CASKGGGSSYNEQFF.

The genes are TRBV24-1 and TRBJ2-1; 10 bases fit TRBD2. The CDR3 runs 16 residues. Germline V lookup: CDR1 KGHDR, CDR2 SFDVKD. J gave up 3 bases and V 3 bases, and 4 bases lay outside the gene matches. The CDR3: CATSDPPSGGYNEQFF. The CDR3 DNA reads as TGTGCCACCAGTGATCCCCCTAGCGGGGGCTACAATGAGCAGTTCTTC.

This clone was seen once. The rearrangement joins TRBV11-3 to TRBJ2-1; TRBD2 matches 8 bases. Germline CDR1 and CDR2: SGHNT and YENEEA. CDR3 length: 14 residues. With V trimmed by 2 bases and J by 8 bases, 5 bases remained unmatched. This CDR3 reads CASSLSGSIHEQFF. CDR3 nucleotides: TGTGCCAGCAGCTTAAGCGGGAGTATACATGAGCAGTTCTTC.

The chain recombines TRBV12-3 or TRBV12-4 with TRBJ2-7; D might be TRBD1 (6 bases). This CDR3 region has 13 residues. Trimming pared 3 bases from V and 3 bases from J, leaving 9 bases between. The CDR3 spells CASSLRQDYEQYF. CDR3 sequence (DNA): TGTGCCAGCAGTTTGAGACAGGACTACGAGCAGTACTTC.

The chain joins TRBV6-6 to TRBJ1-4; TRBD1 matches 7 bases. The CDR3 totals 15 residues. Germline assignment: CDR1 MNHNY and CDR2 SVGAGI (reference sequence). Trimming removed 6 bases from V and 6 bases from J; junction bases left unmatched: 10. The CDR3 DNA sequence: TGTGCCAGCAGGGGCCTCGACAGGGCGGATGAAAAACTGTTTTTT. Translating gives CASRGLDRADEKLFF.

The rearrangement uses TRBV3-1 (or the pseudogene TRBV3-2) and TRBJ2-1, with TRBD2 matching over 12 bases. This CDR3 comprises 13 residues. Per the germline V gene, CDR1 is LGHDT and CDR2 is YNNKEL (reference sequence). V shed 7 bases, J shed 7 bases, and the junction held 2 bases outside the gene matches. In nucleotides, the CDR3 is TGTGCCAGCACCGGACTAGCGGGGAATGAGCAGTTCTTC. Translation gives CASTGLAGNEQFF.

The V gene is TRBV9, the J gene TRBJ2-1, with 7 bases lining up with TRBD1. Germline CDR1 is SGDLS and CDR2 is YYNGEE. Losses at the gene ends were 0 bases for V and 8 bases for J; bases not matched to a gene: 8. CDR3 length: 15 amino acids. The CDR3 nucleotides read TGTGCCAGCAGCGTAGAACAGGGGAATCCAGATGAGCAGTTCTTC. It codes for CASSVEQGNPDEQFF. Using reference TRBV9 and TRBJ2-1 for the parts outside the CDR3, the full variable domain is DSGVTQTPKHLITATGQRVTLRCSPRSGDLSVYWYQQSLDQGLQFLIQYYNGEERAKGNILERFSAQQFPDLHSELNLSSLELGDSALYFCASSVEQGNPDEQFFGPGTRLTVL.

This clone has a single count. The chain links TRBV3-1 (or the pseudogene TRBV3-2) to TRBJ2-7; 8 bases match TRBD1. In germline, CDR1 is LGHDT, CDR2 YNNKEL (reference sequence). V lost 3 bases to trimming and J lost 6 bases; unmatched junction nucleotides: 10. The CDR3 runs to 15 residues. CDR3: CASSQMGTGLSEQYF. In nucleotides, the CDR3 is TGTGCCAGCAGCCAGATGGGGACAGGTTTGAGCGAGCAGTACTTC.

The chain recombines TRBV18 with TRBJ1-2, with D unresolved. The CDR3 is 13 residues long. V lost 8 bases and J 0 bases, leaving 10 bases between the germline ends. Germline assignment: CDR1 KGHSH and CDR2 LQKENI. CDR3 region: CASRLSANYGYTF. CDR3 DNA: TGTGCCAGCCGCCTCTCAGCTAACTATGGCTACACCTTC.

The chain has TRBV6-5 and TRBJ2-7, with 11 positions matching TRBD1. Germline V CDR1 and CDR2: MNHEY, SVGAGI. The CDR3 runs 14 residues. The V segment lost 6 bases and the J segment 3 bases; nucleotides outside the gene matches: 4. CDR3 residues: CASRAGTGGYEQYF. In nucleotides, the CDR3 is TGTGCCAGCAGGGCCGGGACAGGGGGCTACGAGCAGTACTTC.

With regard to this clone: The same CDR3 can be traced to other DNA sequences in this sample. The rearrangement uses TRBV7-9 and TRBJ1-4; TRBD1 matches at 7 bases. The J segment lost 5 bases and the V segment lost 3 bases, leaving 3 bases of the junction unmatched. CDR3 size: 14 residues. CDR1 and CDR2 from the germline V gene are SEHNR and FQNEAQ (reference sequence). The CDR3 loop reads CASSLTGSNEKLFF. CDR3 in DNA: TGTGCCAGCAGCTTGACAGGGTCAAATGAAAAACTGTTTTTT.